Each of the 8 T cell receptor beta chains below was sequenced from the same sample in a study of metastatic and nonmetastatic thyroid tumors. TCRdb called clones again from the PCR reads with MiXCR. The sample has about 24,000 clones, 20% to 30% seen once; the top ten hold roughly an eighth. Patients had received no treatment of any kind before thyroid surgery. Sequencing was performed on tumor tissue. The receptor source for this set is a male donor with papillary thyroid cancer or a benign thyroid nodule (not recorded which). Some clones in this sample may be carry-over from other donors' samples.

About this clone: One base away lies a much larger clone, so this may be a sequencing read error. The chain has TRBV5-1 and TRBJ2-7; D is unresolved. V was cut by 4 bases and J by 3 bases, with 8 bases left in between. The CDR3 runs to 12 residues. Germline-derived CDR1 and CDR2 are SGHRS and YFSETQ. CDR3 residues: CASSGRVYEQYF. The CDR3 DNA reads TGCGCCAGCAGCGGCAGAGTCTACGAGCAGTACTTC. The full variable domain, rest sourced from reference TRBV5-1 and TRBJ2-7, is KAGVTQTPRYLIKTRGQQVTLSCSPISGHRSVSWYQQTPGQGLQFLFEYFSETQRNKGNFPGRFSGRQFSNSRSEMNVSTLELGDSALYLCASSGRVYEQYFGPGTRLTVT.

This clone was seen a few times. Sequence at one end of the junction differs from germline and may be a read error. This rearrangement joins TRBV15 to TRBJ2-3, with D perhaps matching TRBD2 (5 bases). Per the germline V gene, CDR1 is LNHNV and CDR2 is YYDKDF (reference sequence). The length of the CDR3 is 16 residues. Here the CDR3 reads CATSRAGSSSTYTQYF. In DNA form, the CDR3 reads TGTGCCACCAGCAGAGCAGGATCCTCTAGCACATATACGCAGTATTTT.

This clone has a count of ten or more. The chain combines TRBV27 with TRBJ2-6; tentatively, D is TRBD2 (6 bases). This CDR3 region has 16 residues. V lost 8 bases and J 4 bases, leaving 18 bases between the germline ends. Germline assignment: CDR1 MNHEY and CDR2 SMNVEV (reference sequence). The CDR3, as DNA: TGTGCCAGCTCCCTCATGGGGGGATGGGGGGCCAACGTCCTGACTTTC. Protein product: CASSLMGGWGANVLTF.

This clone was counted many times. The chain combines TRBV6-2 or TRBV6-3 with TRBJ1-1; the D gene is possibly TRBD1 (6 bases). The CDR3 sequence is 16 residues long. The V end was cut by 0 bases, the J end by 1 base, with 12 bases between. Per germline, CDR1 MNHEY and CDR2 SVGEGT. CDR3 amino acids: CASSYSGRGRNTEAFF. The CDR3 DNA is TGTGCCAGCAGTTACTCGGGTCGGGGGCGGAACACTGAAGCTTTCTTT.

The chain couples TRBV11-1 to TRBJ2-7; 11 bases match TRBD1. CDR1 is SGHAT, CDR2 FQDESV, per germline (reference sequence). The CDR3 is 16 amino acids. After removal of 5 bases from V and 6 bases from J, the junction contained 12 bases not matched to a gene. The CDR3 DNA sequence: TGTGCCAGCAGCGCCCTATACCGGGACAGGGGGGGCGAGCAGTACTTC. This translates into CASSALYRDRGGEQYF.

This clone was seen repeatedly, ten times or more. V usage is TRBV6-4 and J usage is TRBJ2-3, with D perhaps TRBD2 (5 bases). This CDR3 is 16 amino acids long. The germline CDR1 and CDR2 sequences are MRHNA and SNTAGT. Trimming pared 6 bases from V and 3 bases from J, leaving 19 bases between. The CDR3 sequence is CASSSGGGSGTDTQYF. The CDR3 coding sequence is TGTGCCAGCAGCTCCGGAGGTGGATCGGGGACAGATACGCAGTATTTT.

As concerns this clone: This could be a read error, since a much larger clone is one nucleotide away. Additional DNA sequences in this sample encode the identical CDR3. The rearrangement uses TRBV5-4 and TRBJ2-3, with D unresolved. The ends were cut back, 9 bases at V and 0 bases at J, with 8 bases in the middle. This CDR3 has 12 amino acids. The germline V gene encodes CDR1 SGHNT and CDR2 YYREEE (reference sequence). The CDR3 region is CATGPSTDTQYF. CDR3 bases: TGTGCCACCGGACCTAGCACAGATACGCAGTATTTT. The whole variable domain, filled in from reference TRBV5-4 and TRBJ2-3, reads ETGVTQSPTHLIKTRGQQVTLRCSSQSGHNTVSWYQQALGQGPQFIFQYYREEENGRGNFPPRFSGLQFPNYSSELNVNALELDDSALYLCATGPSTDTQYFGPGTRLTVL.

This clone was found many times. V is TRBV19 and J is TRBJ2-7; 8 bases agree with TRBD1. Germline CDR1 LNHDA, CDR2 SQIVND (reference sequence). The CDR3 runs 13 residues. Losses at the gene ends were 3 bases for V and 6 bases for J; bases not matched to a gene: 4. The CDR3 DNA is TGTGCCAGTAGTATTCAGGGGGCGAGCGAGCAGTACTTC. This encodes CASSIQGASEQYF. Full variable domain (outside the CDR3, taken from reference TRBV19 and TRBJ2-7): DGGITQSPKYLFRKEGQNVTLSCEQNLNHDAMYWYRQDPGQGLRLIYYSQIVNDFQKGDIAEGYSVSREKKESFPLTVTSAQKNPTAFYLCASSIQGASEQYFGPGTRLTVT.